This T cell receptor (beta chain) derives from a study of long-term antiretroviral therapy in people with HIV. Across the study: Samples from the earliest time points predate the 2015 immediate-ART recommendation by about a decade. Whole-study findings and limits: Information pertaining to ART adherence, viral resistance or therapeutic modifications was not obtained.

To note about this clone: The antigen remains unidentified.

immunoSEQ v3.0 was run at survey level. Profiling relied on immunoSEQ multiplex PCR, and the TCRdb table lists in-frame clones only, not all of them. The table shows over 20,000 clones, with over 80% occurring only once. The sequence was obtained from a man aged 50 to 60 with HIV. The specimen comprised unsorted PBMCs, sampled 0.4 years after starting antiretroviral therapy.

Written as DNA, the CDR3 is TGTGCCAGCAGCCCGGACAGGGGGCTTTTGCTGAACACTGAAGCTTTCTTT. As protein: CASSPDRGLLLNTEAFF. This chain connects TRBV7-8 to TRBJ1-1; 11 bases are shared with TRBD1. The length of the CDR3 is 17 residues. Germline V gene lookup returns CDR1 SGHVS and CDR2 FQNEAQ. V was pared by 5 bases and J by 0 bases, with 8 bases of the junction left unmatched. The variable domain in full, completed from reference TRBV7-8 and TRBJ1-1, reads GAGVSQSPRYKVAKRGQDVALRCDPISGHVSLFWYQQALGQGPEFLTYFQNEAQLDKSGLPSDRFFAERPEGSVSTLKIQRTQQEDSAVYLCASSPDRGLLLNTEAFFGQGTRLTVV.